This TCR beta chain comes out of a study of T cells in Graves' hyperthyroidism and ophthalmopathy. Overall study: Sampling of peripheral blood happened at initial diagnosis, prior to any treatment. General study points: In blood, most of the thyroid clonotypes expanded above 0.001 were also present. In simple terms, a model built on 13 V-J features told ophthalmopathy apart from stable hyperthyroidism.

RNA transcripts gave rise to amplified TCR beta CDR3 regions. The HTBI primer set drove a first-round RT-PCR of the TCR CDR3. TCRdb analysed the multiplex PCR reads with MiXCR anew, one entry per CDR3 protein. The table has over 250,000 distinct CDR3 sequences, roughly 15% seen once. The V and J ends lost 1 base and 1 base respectively, with 9 bases between them. The CDR3 extends over 15 amino acids. Per the germline V gene, CDR1 is LGHDT and CDR2 is YNNKEL (reference sequence). This clonotype was seen ten or more times. As yet, its antigen is unknown. The sequencing sample was made of blood. The genes are TRBV3-1 and TRBJ2-3; possible D gene TRBD2, 6 bases. This sequence originates from a woman in her thirties or forties with Graves' ophthalmopathy. In nucleotides, the CDR3 is TGTGCCAGCAGCCAAGGTAGCGGTGGCACAGATACGCAGTATTTT. Translation: CASSQGSGGTDTQYF.